The subject of this entry is one T cell receptor (beta chain). It has no known antigen specificity. Within one base of it there is no much larger clone, and no base qualities were kept. Collaborating institutions collected whole blood in K2EDTA tubes following their own protocols. For TCRbeta analysis, collaborators shipped samples in one of three forms: frozen whole blood, isolated PBMCs, or DNA extracted from either of those sample types. The CDR1 and CDR2 encoded by the germline V gene are SGHRS and YFSETQ. The CDR3 spans 15 residues, from the cysteine through the phenylalanine. The entry retains the CDR3 DNA only, 45 bases that are in frame from base 1. V loses 4 bases of germline sequence and J loses 0 bases, and the interval between the two ends is 10 bases. This entry is derived from a study of blood T cell repertoires in COVID-19 (dated by TCRdb to about 2020). Background on the whole study: Samples from collaborators originated in the United States, Italy and Spain and spanned both the acute and convalescent phases of COVID-19. The prospective study material was composed of cDNA or gDNA derived from T cells, B-cell-depleted T cells, or PBMCs. The dataset comprised deeply sampled blood TCRbeta repertoires from subjects exposed to, actively infected with, or recovered from COVID-19. The repertoires were made available in a free public database intended to serve as a resource for research on the immune response to SARS-CoV-2. The samples were drawn from the first 160 participants of the ongoing ImmuneRACE study and from over a thousand subjects provided by 6 global collaborators. A de-identified subject ID, COVID-19 status, age in years and sex were almost always included in the sample metadata. HLA class I and class II types, where available, came from metadata supplied by the sample provider rather than from assay-based typing.

On the study overall, not on this receptor specifically: How much clinical and demographic metadata was included differed by source and by participant, and the metadata was provided uncurated.

TCRbeta CDR3 regions were amplified from genomic DNA by means of the immunoSEQ Assay, a bias-controlled multiplex PCR. The published analysis was carried out like this. The number of nucleated cells in each sample was estimated by amplification of reference gene primers within the assay. To quantify the absolute abundance of each unique TCRbeta CDR3 rearrangement, sequence reads were collapsed and filtered. For each sample, productive Simpson clonality was calculated by taking the square root of Simpson's diversity index across productive rearrangements. This immuneACCESS table, as held by TCRdb, lists in-frame sequences with V and J called but not all clones. Of the missing ones, under half trace to an unresolved V gene in checked studies; the others have no known cause. V, J and clone size are taken as reported in that table, and D and trimming were inferred from the DNA itself. Here the sample has over 70,000 clones; approximately 90% occur a single time. Less than 2.5% of the sample is held by the ten biggest clonotypes.

The source material was peripheral blood. This TCR derives from a human donor with active COVID-19. The donor label of this sample is uncertain. The rearranged chain carries TRBV5-1 and TRBJ2-2, with no confident D gene call. The CDR3 region reads CASSPQYTNTGELFF. At the DNA level, the sequence is TGCGCCAGCAGCCCCCAGTACACGAACACCGGGGAGCTGTTTTTT.